This T cell receptor beta chain was captured in a study of shared clonotypes between healthy human individuals. The data were produced by immunoSEQ multiplex PCR, yet TCRdb's version contains in-frame clones alone and is incomplete. There are roughly 2.5 million clones in the sample; roughly nine tenths occur only once, and over 0.12% lies in the top ten. Between the trimmed V and J ends, which lost 3 bases and 1 base, there was a span of 11 bases. This CDR3 has 15 residues. The germline gives CDR1 LNHDA, CDR2 SQIVND (reference sequence). The genes are TRBV19 and TRBJ2-3; D is unresolved. The specimen was naive CD4+ T cells sorted from blood. Documented subset: CD45RA+ positively selected. This clonotype was obtained from a young man in good health. CDR3: CASSILRKGTDTQYF. DNA for the CDR3: TGTGCCAGTAGTATTCTGAGGAAGGGCACAGATACGCAGTATTTT.